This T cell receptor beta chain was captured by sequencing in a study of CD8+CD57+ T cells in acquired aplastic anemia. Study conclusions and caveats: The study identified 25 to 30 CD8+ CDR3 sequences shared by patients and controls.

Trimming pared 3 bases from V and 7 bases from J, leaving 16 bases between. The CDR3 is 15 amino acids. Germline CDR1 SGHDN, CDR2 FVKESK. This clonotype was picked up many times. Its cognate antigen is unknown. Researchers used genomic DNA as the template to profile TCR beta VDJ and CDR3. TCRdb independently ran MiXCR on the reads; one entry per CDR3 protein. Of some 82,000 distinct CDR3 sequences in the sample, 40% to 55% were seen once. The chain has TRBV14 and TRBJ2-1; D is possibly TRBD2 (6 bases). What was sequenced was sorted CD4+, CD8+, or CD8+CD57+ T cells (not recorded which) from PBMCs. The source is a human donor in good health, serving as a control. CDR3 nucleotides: TGTGCCAGCAGCCAGGGACGCCGGAGGGGTAATGAGCAGTTCTTC. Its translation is CASSQGRRRGNEQFF.